Shown below are 31 T cell receptor beta chains from a single sample sequenced in a study of circulating CD8 cells and anti-PD-1 response in melanoma (TCRdb year 2020). Using a BD FACSAria II cell sorter, four subsets defined by PD-1 and/or TIGIT were sorted from live CD3+CD8+TCRalphabeta+ cells. The instrument was a NextSeq 500. TCR libraries were prepared from around 16 ng of total RNA with the QIAseq Immune Repertoire RNA Library Kit, Human TCR Panel. Through fastp at Q25 and MiXCR, TCRdb rebuilt clones from the public reads, retaining in-frame beta chains. CDR3 protein sequences are deduplicated, and each keeps its most common genes and DNA. The sample data list about 440 distinct CDR3 sequences, and approximately 16% of these were observed just once. In total, the top ten clones hold around two fifths of the sample. The sequencing here drew on CD8+ T cells from PBMCs, taken at baseline or after one month of anti-PD-1 therapy (not recorded which). The receptors were gathered from a human donor with melanoma. The donor label of this sample is uncertain. Some clones in this sample may be carry-over from other donors' samples.

V gene TRBV20-1 combines with J gene TRBJ2-7, with 7 bases lining up with TRBD2. This CDR3 contains 13 residues. The trim removed 6 bases at V and 3 bases at J, leaving 8 bases unmatched. CDR1 and CDR2 (germline): DFQATT, SNEGSKA (reference sequence). DNA for the CDR3: TGCAGTGCGAGGGACTATCTGAGCTACGAGCAGTACTTC. It specifies CSARDYLSYEQYF.

This clonotype was detected only a few times. The V call is TRBV6-2 or TRBV6-3, the J call TRBJ1-1; a possible D gene is TRBD1 (5 bases). Germline CDR1 is MNHEY and CDR2 is SVGEGT. The germline V and J ends were trimmed by 4 bases and 0 bases, with 15 bases remaining between them. The CDR3 has 16 residues. CDR3 DNA: TGTGCCAGCAGTTCATCAGTGACGGGGCTGAACACTGAAGCTTTCTTT. Its protein product is CASSSSVTGLNTEAFF.

By share, this clonotype counts as medium-sized. The chain uses TRBV12-3 or TRBV12-4 and TRBJ2-7; D is unclear. Trimming removed 2 bases from V and 0 bases from J, with 11 bases in between. The CDR3 length is 15 residues. The CDR3 DNA reads TGTGCCAGCAGTTTAACGGAGAATCCCTCCTACGAGCAGTACTTC. It specifies CASSLTENPSYEQYF.

This clonotype has a handful of counts. The V and J genes are TRBV7-3 and TRBJ2-2, with D uncertain. Trimming took 2 bases from V and 5 from J, leaving 3 bases between them. The length of the CDR3 is 12 residues. In germline, CDR1 is SGHTA, CDR2 FQGTGA. The CDR3 region is CASSLGTGELFF. The CDR3 DNA follows: TGTGCCAGCAGCTTAGGGACCGGGGAGCTGTTTTTT.

This clonotype is deemed medium-sized. The chain recombines TRBV19 with TRBJ2-7, with D maybe TRBD2 (6 bases). The CDR3 is 15 residues long. V was clipped by 3 bases and J by 2 bases, with 14 bases between them. Germline loops: CDR1 LNHDA, CDR2 SQIVND (reference sequence). The CDR3 DNA sequence: TGTGCCAGTAGTATCTCCGGGACTGCGACCTACGAGCAGTACTTC. Translating it yields CASSISGTATYEQYF.

On this clonotype itself: This is likely a read error, given that the CDR3 carries no conserved phenylalanine or tryptophan at its end. The chain combines TRBV20-1 with TRBJ2-3, with 11 bases that match TRBD2. Germline CDR1 and CDR2: DFQATT and SNEGSKA (reference sequence). The length of the CDR3 is 16 residues. V lost 5 bases to trimming and J lost 3 bases; unmatched junction nucleotides: 10. The CDR3 region is CSAPPLSGGVTDTQYI. CDR3 bases: TGCAGTGCTCCCCCACTTAGCGGGGGGGTTACAGATACGCAGTATATT.

This chain uses TRBV6-4 with TRBJ2-1; TRBD1 agrees at 7 bases. Looked up from germline, CDR1 is MRHNA and CDR2 is SNTAGT. The V segment lost 5 bases and the J segment 12 bases; nucleotides outside the gene matches: 10. The CDR3 totals 13 residues. The CDR3 sequence is CASSRDHRDRQFF. The DNA for the CDR3 is TGTGCCAGCAGTCGAGATCACCGGGACAGGCAGTTCTTC.

By share, this clonotype counts as medium-sized. A much larger clonotype is one base distant, so this may be a read error. The chain has TRBV9 and TRBJ2-1; 7 bases are a match to TRBD2. The CDR3 sequence is 15 residues long. Trimming at V came to 0 bases and at J to 7 bases, leaving 7 bases not matched to a gene. CDR1 SGDLS and CDR2 YYNGEE come from the germline V gene. The CDR3 region is CASSVEKRGCNEQFF. CDR3 sequence (DNA): TGTGCCAGCAGCGTAGAGAAGCGGGGTTGTAATGAGCAGTTCTTC. The full variable domain, in which reference TRBV9 and TRBJ2-1 provide the parts outside the CDR3, is DSGVTQTPKHLITATGQRVTLRCSPRSGDLSVYWYQQSLDQGLQFLIQYYNGEERAKGNILERFSAQQFPDLHSELNLSSLELGDSALYFCASSVEKRGCNEQFFGPGTRLTVL.

V gene TRBV14 combines with J gene TRBJ2-5, with D unclear. Germline V gene sequence: CDR1 SGHDN, CDR2 FVKESK. V shed 1 base and J shed 5 bases, with 11 bases lying between them. This CDR3 has 14 residues. CDR3 nucleotides: TGTGCCAGCAGCCAAGTCGGCGTGGGGGAGACCCAGTACTTC. This encodes CASSQVGVGETQYF.

By proportion, this clonotype is large. The chain has TRBV11-2 and TRBJ2-3; no clear D gene. V lost 5 bases, J lost 2 bases, and 8 bases lay in between. From germline, CDR1 is SGHAT and CDR2 FQNNGV. The length of the CDR3 is 13 residues. The CDR3 reads CASSISNTDTQYF. The CDR3 bases are TGTGCCAGCAGCATATCGAACACAGATACGCAGTATTTT.

Remarks on this clonotype: With a much larger clone just one base away, this may be a read error. This sequence joins TRBV19 and TRBJ2-2; TRBD2 matches 7 bases. The CDR3 loop spans 15 amino acids. CDR1 LNHDA and CDR2 SQIVND come from the germline V gene (reference sequence). The CDR3 spells CASSIDPGQLQSGIF. The CDR3 DNA reads TGTGCCAGTAGTATAGATCCGGGGCAGCTCCAGAGCGGGATTTTT.

Concerning this clonotype: At one boundary the junction diverges from the germline segment, which might be a read error. The chain uses TRBV11-2 and TRBJ2-1; a weak D match, TRBD2 (6 bases). Germline V gene sequence: CDR1 SGHAT, CDR2 FQNNGV. The CDR3 spans 14 residues. The CDR3 is CASSEWGVDNERFF. CDR3 DNA sequence: TGTGCCAGCAGCGAATGGGGGGTTGACAATGAGCGGTTCTTC.

This clonotype is hyperexpanded by share. The rearrangement links TRBV7-2 to TRBJ1-5; D remains unclear. Germline CDR1 is SGHTA and CDR2 is FQGNSA. Trimming shortened V by 0 bases and J by 6 bases, and 6 bases separated the two germline ends. The length of the CDR3 is 13 residues. Here the CDR3 DNA reads TGTGCCAGCAGCTTAGCTCCTGCTCAGCCCCAGCATTTT. This sequence encodes CASSLAPAQPQHF.

This clonotype was detected a few times. The chain employs TRBV4-3 and TRBJ2-1; 7 nucleotides match TRBD1. The germline V gene encodes CDR1 LGHNA and CDR2 YSLEER. Trimming at V came to 1 base and at J to 7 bases, leaving 1 base not matched to a gene. The CDR3 length is 13 residues. CDR3 sequence (DNA): TGCGCCAGCAGCCAAGCACAGGGGAATGAGCAGTTCTTC. Protein: CASSQAQGNEQFF.

This clonotype counts as large (0.1 to 1%). V usage is TRBV18 and J usage is TRBJ2-7; D is unclear. Germline CDR1 is KGHSH and CDR2 is LQKENI. The CDR3 extends over 13 amino acids. Trimming took 2 bases from V and 3 from J, leaving 8 bases between them. Written as DNA, the CDR3 is TGTGCCAGCTCACCAGGGGTTTACTACGAGCAGTACTTC. Protein: CASSPGVYYEQYF.

Relative to its sample, this clonotype is medium-sized. Since a much larger clone is just one base distant, this may be a read error. The V gene is TRBV6-2 or TRBV6-3, the J gene TRBJ2-7; tentatively, D is TRBD2 (6 bases). The CDR3 runs to 13 residues. V lost 10 bases and J lost 6, with 19 bases in between. The V gene's germline CDR1 is MNHEY and CDR2 SVGEGT. The CDR3 nucleotides read TGTGCCACAGCAACATCGGGGGTATTCGAGCAGTACTTC. Translating gives CATATSGVFEQYF.

Within the sample, this clonotype is medium-sized. The chain combines TRBV6-4 with TRBJ2-3; D may correspond to TRBD1 or TRBD2 (5 bases each). V was shortened by 3 bases and J by 1 base, with 8 bases between the two germline ends. The CDR3 covers 14 residues. Germline-derived CDR1 and CDR2 are MRHNA and SNTAGT. CDR3 loop: CASSERGGTDTQYF. CDR3 DNA: TGTGCCAGCAGTGAGAGGGGCGGCACAGATACGCAGTATTTT.

This clonotype was observed a single time. The chain uses TRBV4-1 and TRBJ2-7, with D unclear. Germline values: CDR1 MGHRA, CDR2 YSYEKL. V was clipped by 4 bases and J by 1 base, with 8 bases between them. CDR3 length: 13 amino acids. Written as DNA, the CDR3 is TGCGCCAGCAGCCGAGACTCTTCCTACGAGCAGTACTTC. It codes for CASSRDSSYEQYF.

This clonotype came up once. This may be a read error, as it is one base from a much larger clone. V is TRBV4-2 and J is TRBJ2-7; tentatively, D is TRBD2 (5 bases). Germline V gene data show CDR1 as LGHNA and CDR2 as YNFKEQ. The CDR3 runs to 15 residues. The CDR3 loop is CDSSQEPGSSYEQYF. In nucleotides, the CDR3 is TGTGACAGCAGCCAAGAACCGGGGTCCTCCTACGAGCAGTACTTC.

This clonotype was counted only a few times. V usage is TRBV29-1 and J usage is TRBJ1-2; D is undetermined. The CDR3 extends over 11 amino acids. Between the trimmed V and J ends, which lost 0 bases and 7 bases, there was a span of 6 bases. From germline, CDR1 is SQVTM and CDR2 ANQGSEA. CDR3 DNA sequence: TGCAGCGTTGAAGACGGTCCTGGCTACACCTTC. As protein: CSVEDGPGYTF.

In its sample, this clonotype was seen a few times. The chain links TRBV9 to TRBJ2-7; D tentatively fits TRBD1 or TRBD2 (6 bases each). The CDR3 loop spans 14 amino acids. Germline CDR1 SGDLS, CDR2 YYNGEE. Trimming took 0 bases from V and 5 from J, leaving 12 bases between them. The CDR3 loop is CASSVDPGANEQYF. CDR3 nucleotide sequence: TGTGCCAGCAGCGTAGATCCGGGGGCCAACGAGCAGTACTTC.

This clonotype is medium-sized. The CDR3 spells CATSRDWNYGYTF. The CDR3 DNA sequence: TGTGCAACCTCGAGGGACTGGAACTATGGCTACACCTTC. V and J are TRBV28 and TRBJ1-2; tentatively, D is TRBD1 (5 bases). The CDR3 loop spans 13 amino acids. Per germline, CDR1 MDHEN and CDR2 SYDVKM.

For this clonotype: This CDR3 fails to terminate in the conserved phenylalanine or tryptophan, so it likely reflects a read error. The rearrangement uses TRBV19 and TRBJ1-1; 10 positions agree with TRBD1. V lost 3 bases to trimming and J lost 4 bases; unmatched junction nucleotides: 5. CDR1 and CDR2 from the germline V gene are LNHDA and SQIVND (reference sequence). This CDR3 has 15 residues. The CDR3 here is CASSIRQGAGTEAFS. DNA for the CDR3: TGTGCCAGTAGTATCCGACAGGGGGCTGGCACTGAAGCTTTCTCT.

This clonotype is termed large. The CDR3 region is CSVERQGVNQIGYEQYF. As DNA, the CDR3 is TGCAGCGTCGAGAGACAGGGGGTAAATCAAATTGGCTACGAGCAGTACTTC. V usage is TRBV29-1 and J usage is TRBJ2-7, with 9 bases matching TRBD1. Germline V gene data show CDR1 as SQVTM and CDR2 as ANQGSEA. J lost 3 bases, V lost 6 bases, and 18 bases had no gene match. The CDR3 consists of 17 residues.

This clonotype was seen a few times. This sequence joins TRBV4-3 and TRBJ2-7; D not resolved. The CDR3 extends over 14 amino acids. Germline assignment: CDR1 LGHNA and CDR2 YSLEER. Between the trimmed V and J ends, which lost 1 base and 0 bases, there was a span of 7 bases. The CDR3 DNA sequence: TGCGCCAGCAGCCAAGTGGCCCACTCCTACGAGCAGTACTTC. Translated: CASSQVAHSYEQYF.

This clonotype was counted a few times. The J gene is TRBJ2-1, the V gene TRBV11-2, with D perhaps TRBD1 (5 bases). Per the germline V gene, CDR1 is SGHAT and CDR2 is FQNNGV. Trimming took 5 bases from V and 4 from J, leaving 12 bases between them. This CDR3 has 14 residues. The DNA for the CDR3 is TGTGCCAGCAGCCAGACAGAGTCTTACAATGAGCAGTTCTTC. Its protein is CASSQTESYNEQFF.

This clonotype is categorized as medium-sized. This sequence joins TRBV5-1 and TRBJ2-3, with D perhaps matching TRBD2 (5 bases). The CDR3 has 12 residues. Trimming left V 2 bases short and J 5 bases short, with 6 bases between. Germline-derived CDR1 and CDR2 are SGHRS and YFSETQ. The DNA of the CDR3 is TGCGCCAGCAGCTTAGGAGGAGATACGCAGTATTTT. This codes for CASSLGGDTQYF.

CDR3 region: CSARDFDSGNTIYF. The CDR3 nucleotides are TGCAGTGCTAGAGACTTCGACTCTGGAAACACCATATATTTT. The chain links TRBV20-1 to TRBJ1-3; D gene uncertain. Germline loops: CDR1 DFQATT, CDR2 SNEGSKA (reference sequence). V dropped 0 bases and J dropped 0 bases, with 6 bases sitting between them. The CDR3 extends over 14 amino acids.

CDR3 DNA: TGCAGTGGACTAGCGGGGCCCAGCTCCTACAATGAGCAGTTCTTC. This sequence encodes CSGLAGPSSYNEQFF. The chain recombines TRBV20-1 with TRBJ2-1; 11 bases line up with TRBD2. This CDR3 comprises 15 residues. V dropped 7 bases and J dropped 0; count of bases not matched to a gene: 5. Germline V gene data show CDR1 as DFQATT and CDR2 as SNEGSKA (reference sequence).

This rearrangement joins TRBV7-2 to TRBJ2-7, with 10 bases identical to TRBD2. The trim removed 4 bases at V and 7 bases at J, leaving 4 bases unmatched. Germline lookup yields CDR1 SGHTA and CDR2 FQGNSA. CDR3 size: 13 residues. This CDR3 reads CASSSGLAWEQYF. The CDR3 nucleotides are TGTGCCAGCAGCTCGGGACTAGCGTGGGAGCAGTACTTC.

By sample share, this clonotype is medium-sized (0.01 to 0.1%). The CDR3 loop reads CASSYSDSSYEQYF. CDR3 sequence (DNA): TGTGCCAGCAGTTACTCGGATTCGAGCTACGAGCAGTACTTC. The chain joins TRBV6-2 or TRBV6-3 to TRBJ2-7; D not resolved. Per the germline V gene, CDR1 is MNHEY and CDR2 is SVGEGT. V lost 0 bases to trimming and J lost 3 bases, with 9 bases between them. This CDR3 region has 14 residues.